These 26 T cell receptor beta chains share one sample of origin, sequenced in a study of blood T cell repertoires in COVID-19. Repertoires were generated with immunoSEQ multiplex PCR, while TCRdb's copy carries only in-frame clones and drops some. This sample has fewer than 50,000 clones, with 70% to 85% found just once. Input material: peripheral blood. These receptors originate from a woman older than 75 with acute or convalescent COVID-19.

The chain joins TRBV19 to TRBJ2-2; TRBD1 aligns across 8 bases. V trimming: 7 bases; J trimming: 1 base; junction bases outside the gene matches: 8. This CDR3 has 16 residues. CDR1 and CDR2 from the germline V gene are LNHDA and SQIVND (reference sequence). The CDR3 loop is CASTHQGALNTGELFF. The CDR3 nucleotides read TGTGCCAGTACACACCAGGGGGCCTTGAACACCGGGGAGCTGTTTTTT.

This clone was picked up a small number of times. The chain combines TRBV27 with TRBJ1-6; TRBD1 matches 12 bases. Trimming took 6 bases from V and 7 from J; bases not matched to a gene: 10. Germline CDR1 and CDR2: MNHEY and SMNVEV (reference sequence). The length of the CDR3 is 17 residues. The CDR3 DNA reads as TGTGCCAGCAGGCCGACCGGGACAGGGGGCTGGAATTCACCCCTCCACTTT. Protein sequence: CASRPTGTGGWNSPLHF.

The chain links TRBV5-1 to TRBJ2-1; 9 bases are a match to TRBD2. CDR1 SGHRS and CDR2 YFSETQ come from the germline V gene. V was pared by 4 bases and J by 0 bases, with 11 bases of the junction left unmatched. The CDR3 is made up of 18 amino acids. The CDR3 region is CASSQENSGSGSYNEQFF. The CDR3 nucleotides are TGCGCCAGCAGCCAAGAAAATAGCGGGAGCGGCTCCTACAATGAGCAGTTCTTC.

The V call is TRBV7-8, the J call TRBJ2-7; no firm D call. CDR3 length equals 14 residues. CDR1 SGHVS and CDR2 FQNEAQ come from the germline V gene. Trimming stripped 4 bases from V and 0 bases from J, with 10 bases between. In DNA, the CDR3 is TGTGCCAGCAGCTATACCCCCGGCTCCTACGAGCAGTACTTC. This sequence encodes CASSYTPGSYEQYF.

The chain combines TRBV4-1 with TRBJ1-6, with a tentative D call TRBD1 (5 bases). The CDR3 extends over 16 amino acids. The germline V and J ends were trimmed by 3 bases and 10 bases, with 19 bases remaining between them. Germline V CDR1 and CDR2: MGHRA, YSYEKL. CDR3 sequence reads: CASSQDRGEALSPLHF. CDR3 sequence (DNA): TGCGCCAGCAGCCAGGATCGAGGGGAGGCTCTATCACCCCTCCACTTT.

V usage is TRBV19 and J usage is TRBJ2-2, with 7 positions matching TRBD1. The CDR3 has 16 amino acids. CDR1 is LNHDA and CDR2 is SQIVND in the germline V gene (reference sequence). J lost 5 bases, V lost 7 bases, and 13 bases had no gene match. CDR3 coding DNA: TGTGCCAGTACCCTTTCCGAGGGGGCCGAGACCGGGGAGCTGTTTTTT. It yields the protein CASTLSEGAETGELFF.

A few counts support this clone. The genes are TRBV25-1 and TRBJ2-1; 12 bases are a match to TRBD2. The length of the CDR3 is 14 residues. The V gene end was trimmed by 7 bases and the J gene end by 5 bases; junction bases not matched to a gene: 3. The germline gives CDR1 MGHDK, CDR2 SYGVNS. DNA of the CDR3: TGTGCCAGCAAGCCTAGCGGGAGGGACAATGAGCAGTTCTTC. It encodes CASKPSGRDNEQFF.

The chain couples TRBV9 to TRBJ2-1, with D uncertain. The V end lost 0 bases, the J end lost 6 bases, and 10 bases lay between the germline ends. The CDR3 has 14 residues. Germline lookup yields CDR1 SGDLS and CDR2 YYNGEE. The chain's CDR3 is CASSVAGQSNEQFF. The CDR3 DNA reads as TGTGCCAGCAGCGTAGCTGGCCAAAGCAATGAGCAGTTCTTC.

The chain recombines TRBV29-1 with TRBJ2-1; TRBD2 is a possible D gene (6 bases). The CDR3 covers 12 residues. With 5 bases removed from V and 7 bases from J, the gap between germline ends came to 12 bases. Germline CDR1 is SQVTM and CDR2 is ANQGSEA. Here the CDR3 reads CSVLAGMNEQFF. For the CDR3, the DNA is TGCAGCGTTCTCGCGGGAATGAATGAGCAGTTCTTC.

The chain uses TRBV2 and TRBJ2-1; 8 bases fit TRBD2. Germline V CDR1 and CDR2: SNHLY, FYNNEI. With V trimmed by 4 bases and J by 8 bases, 13 bases remained unmatched. The CDR3 length is 16 residues. Written as DNA, the CDR3 is TGTGCCAGCAGTGCTACCCCTAGCGGGCCGGAATATGAGCAGTTCTTC. Residues: CASSATPSGPEYEQFF.

V is TRBV7-2 and J is TRBJ2-1; 7 nucleotides agree with TRBD2. Trimming at V came to 5 bases and at J to 5 bases, leaving 6 bases not matched to a gene. The germline V gene has CDR1 SGHTA and CDR2 FQGNSA. There are 14 residues in the CDR3. In DNA, the CDR3 is TGTGCCAGCAGCGAAGGGACTACCAACAATGAGCAGTTCTTC. This translates into CASSEGTTNNEQFF.

The gene calls are TRBV30 and TRBJ1-2, with 7 positions matching TRBD1. CDR1 and CDR2 from the germline V gene are GTSNPN and SVGIG (reference sequence). J gave up 8 bases and V 1 base, and 7 bases lay outside the gene matches. This CDR3 is 13 amino acids long. In DNA form, the CDR3 reads TGTGCCTGGAGTGAAAACCAGGGGGGAGGCTACACCTTC. It yields the protein CAWSENQGGGYTF.

V and J are TRBV2 and TRBJ2-7; 11 positions agree with TRBD2. Trimming removed 6 bases from V and 7 bases from J; junction bases left unmatched: 11. This CDR3 region has 15 residues. The germline V gene has CDR1 SNHLY and CDR2 FYNNEI. The chain's CDR3 is CASRPLAGGLGEQYF. For the CDR3, the DNA is TGTGCCAGCAGGCCGCTAGCGGGAGGACTAGGAGAGCAGTACTTC.

This rearrangement joins TRBV30 to TRBJ1-4; D is uncertain. The germline V and J ends were trimmed by 0 bases and 7 bases, with 6 bases remaining between them. Germline V gene lookup returns CDR1 GTSNPN and CDR2 SVGIG (reference sequence). The CDR3 loop spans 12 amino acids. The CDR3 region is CAWSVGGEKLFF. The CDR3 DNA reads TGTGCCTGGAGTGTTGGAGGTGAAAAACTGTTTTTT.

The chain is built from TRBV5-4 and TRBJ2-7, with D hard to call. The ends were cut back, 2 bases at V and 0 bases at J, with 9 bases in the middle. CDR3 length equals 14 residues. Germline V gene sequence: CDR1 SGHNT, CDR2 YYREEE (reference sequence). For the CDR3, the DNA is TGTGCCAGCAGCTTAGACTCCTACTCCTACGAGCAGTACTTC. It encodes CASSLDSYSYEQYF.

This chain uses TRBV30 with TRBJ1-4, with TRBD1 as a possible D gene (5 bases). CDR1 is GTSNPN and CDR2 is SVGIG in the germline V gene (reference sequence). The CDR3 spans 13 residues. V shed 2 bases and J shed 3 bases, with 7 bases lying between them. This CDR3 is CAWSRQSNEKLFF. The CDR3 coding sequence is TGTGCCTGGAGTAGACAGTCTAATGAAAAACTGTTTTTT.

The chain recombines TRBV20-1 with TRBJ2-7; D is unclear. The CDR3 loop spans 11 amino acids. Germline CDR1 DFQATT, CDR2 SNEGSKA (reference sequence). V was clipped by 4 bases and J by 3 bases, with 7 bases between them. The CDR3 nucleotides read TGCAGTGCTACCTCTAACTACGAGCAGTACTTC. Translating it yields CSATSNYEQYF.

This clone appeared a few times. The chain employs TRBV5-4 and TRBJ2-3, with D perhaps TRBD2 (6 bases). V was cut by 4 bases and J by 3 bases, with 9 bases left in between. Germline loops: CDR1 SGHNT, CDR2 YYREEE (reference sequence). The CDR3 is made up of 13 amino acids. CDR3 coding DNA: TGTGCCAGCAGCCGACTAGTAACAGATACGCAGTATTTT. This translates into CASSRLVTDTQYF.

This sequence joins TRBV12-3 or TRBV12-4 and TRBJ2-2; unclear D gene. This CDR3 comprises 11 residues. V shed 6 bases and J shed 7 bases, with 6 bases lying between them. Written as DNA, the CDR3 is TGTGCCAGCAGGTCTAGCGGGGAGCTGTTTTTT. Protein sequence: CASRSSGELFF.

This clone turned up a few times. The CDR3 protein is CASSLSGGGSYEQYF. The CDR3 DNA follows: TGTGCCAGCAGCTTAAGTGGCGGGGGATCCTACGAGCAGTACTTC. The chain carries TRBV7-2 and TRBJ2-7; TRBD2 matches 7 bases. The germline CDR1 and CDR2 sequences are SGHTA and FQGNSA. The ends lost 2 bases at V and 1 base at J; junction bases unmatched: 5. The CDR3 is 15 residues long.

The rearrangement links TRBV2 to TRBJ2-1; no definite D call. The germline V gene encodes CDR1 SNHLY and CDR2 FYNNEI. V lost 7 bases and J 12 bases, leaving 10 bases between the germline ends. The CDR3 loop spans 10 amino acids. CDR3 sequence (DNA): TGTGCCAGCATGTTAGAACTGCAGTTCTTC. It encodes CASMLELQFF.

V usage is TRBV9 and J usage is TRBJ2-3, with D uncertain. The length of the CDR3 is 15 residues. Germline V gene sequence: CDR1 SGDLS, CDR2 YYNGEE. V was trimmed by 5 bases and J by 0 bases, leaving 13 bases between them. For the CDR3, the DNA is TGTGCCAGCAGTTTTGCGGCCCTAAGCACAGATACGCAGTATTTT. Translated, it gives CASSFAALSTDTQYF.

V is TRBV5-1 and J is TRBJ2-3; 8 nucleotides match TRBD2. Germline V lookup: CDR1 SGHRS, CDR2 YFSETQ. Trimming at V came to 4 bases and at J to 1 base, leaving 11 bases not matched to a gene. This CDR3 comprises 17 residues. The CDR3 here is CASSQTTGGPGTDTQYF. The CDR3 DNA reads TGCGCCAGCAGCCAGACAACGGGAGGGCCGGGCACAGATACGCAGTATTTT.

This chain joins TRBV7-9 and TRBJ2-3, with 9 bases aligning to TRBD2. This CDR3 is built from 19 residues. CDR1 and CDR2 from the germline V gene are SEHNR and FQNEAQ (reference sequence). Trimming at V came to 1 base and at J to 4 bases, leaving 15 bases not matched to a gene. The DNA of the CDR3 is TGTGCCAGCAGCTTAGGTCTTCTAGCGGGATCGACCTTTGCAGATACGCAGTATTTT. It specifies CASSLGLLAGSTFADTQYF.

The chain has TRBV10-2 and TRBJ2-7, with TRBD2 as a possible D gene (5 bases). Per the germline V gene, CDR1 is WSHSY and CDR2 is SAAADI. The CDR3 has 13 residues. V lost 8 bases and J lost 3, with 14 bases in between. This CDR3 is CASGKQRNYEQYF. The CDR3 DNA reads as TGCGCCAGCGGGAAGCAGCGGAACTACGAGCAGTACTTC.

This chain connects TRBV5-1 to TRBJ2-1; the match to TRBD1 covers 10 bases. V dropped 4 bases and J dropped 4; count of bases not matched to a gene: 8. CDR3 length: 16 amino acids. Per the germline V gene, CDR1 is SGHRS and CDR2 is YFSETQ. The CDR3 sequence is CASSLDGQGVYNEQFF. CDR3 nucleotide sequence: TGCGCCAGCAGCCTGGATGGACAGGGGGTTTACAATGAGCAGTTCTTC.